Below, one T cell receptor beta chain is given with its context. Its antigen is unknown. The data were taken from a study of T cell repertoires in cytomegalovirus infection. For the study at large: From public TCR beta signatures came an indication of both CMV infection and matching HLA type.

TCRdb re-derived calls from the reads in MiXCR, one entry per CDR3 protein. The sample has nearly 450,000 distinct CDR3 sequences, 31% seen once. Germline trimming cut 5 bases from V and 4 bases from J; bases unmatched to any gene: 17. CDR1 and CDR2 (germline): LNHNV, YYDKDF (reference sequence). CDR3 length: 20 amino acids. Study observations and caveats: Cumulated frequencies of public TCR beta families served to identify carriers of CMV plus the relevant HLA.

The chain combines TRBV15 with TRBJ2-6; TRBD1 aligns across 10 bases. This TCR came from a human donor in good health (CMV status not recorded). Some clones in this sample may be carry-over from other donors' samples. Sequencing used PBMCs. The DNA of the CDR3 is TGTGCCACCAGCGGTAGTCTAGGCTCGGGACAGGGGTCCGGGGCCAACGTCCTGACTTTC. Translated, it gives CATSGSLGSGQGSGANVLTF.